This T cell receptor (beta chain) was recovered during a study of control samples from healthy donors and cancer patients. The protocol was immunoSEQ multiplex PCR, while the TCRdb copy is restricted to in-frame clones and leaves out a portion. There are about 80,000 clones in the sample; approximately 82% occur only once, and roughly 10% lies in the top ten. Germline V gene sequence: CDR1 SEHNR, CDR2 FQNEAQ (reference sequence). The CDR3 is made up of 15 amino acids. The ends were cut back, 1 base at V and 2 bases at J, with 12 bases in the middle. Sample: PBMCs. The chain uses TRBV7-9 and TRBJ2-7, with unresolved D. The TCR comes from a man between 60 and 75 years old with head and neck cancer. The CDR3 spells CASSLVSGRAYEQYF. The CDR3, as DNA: TGTGCCAGCAGCTTAGTATCGGGTAGGGCCTACGAGCAGTACTTC.